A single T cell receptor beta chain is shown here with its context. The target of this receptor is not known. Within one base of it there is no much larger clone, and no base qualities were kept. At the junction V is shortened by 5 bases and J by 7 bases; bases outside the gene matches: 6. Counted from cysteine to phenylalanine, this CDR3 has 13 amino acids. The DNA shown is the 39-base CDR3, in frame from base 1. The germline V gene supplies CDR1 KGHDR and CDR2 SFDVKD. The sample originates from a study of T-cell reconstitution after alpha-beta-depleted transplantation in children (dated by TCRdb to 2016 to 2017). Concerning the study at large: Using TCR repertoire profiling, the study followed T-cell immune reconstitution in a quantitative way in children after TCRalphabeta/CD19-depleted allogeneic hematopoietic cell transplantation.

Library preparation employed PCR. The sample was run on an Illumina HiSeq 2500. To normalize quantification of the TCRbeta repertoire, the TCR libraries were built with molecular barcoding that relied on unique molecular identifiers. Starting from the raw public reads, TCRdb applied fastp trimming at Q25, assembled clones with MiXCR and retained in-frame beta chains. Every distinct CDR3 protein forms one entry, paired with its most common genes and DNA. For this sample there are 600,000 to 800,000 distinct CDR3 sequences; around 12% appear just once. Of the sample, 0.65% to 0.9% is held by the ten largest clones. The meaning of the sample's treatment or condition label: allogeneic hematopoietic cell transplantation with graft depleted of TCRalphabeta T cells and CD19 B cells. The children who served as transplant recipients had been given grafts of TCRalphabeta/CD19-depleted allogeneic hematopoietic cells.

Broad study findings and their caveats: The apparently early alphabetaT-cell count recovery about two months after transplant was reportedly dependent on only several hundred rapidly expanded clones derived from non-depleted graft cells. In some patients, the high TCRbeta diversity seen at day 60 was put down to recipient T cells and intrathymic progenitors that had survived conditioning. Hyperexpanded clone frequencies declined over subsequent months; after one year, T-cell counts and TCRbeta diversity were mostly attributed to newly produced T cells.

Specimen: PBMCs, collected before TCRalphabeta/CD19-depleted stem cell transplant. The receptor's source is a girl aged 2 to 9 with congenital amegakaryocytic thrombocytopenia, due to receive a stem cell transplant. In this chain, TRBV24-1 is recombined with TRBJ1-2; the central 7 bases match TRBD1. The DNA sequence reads TGTGCCACCAGTGCGACAGGGATCCCTGGCTACACCTTC. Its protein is CATSATGIPGYTF.